What follows are 25 T cell receptor beta chains derived from one specimen sequenced in a study of long-term antiretroviral therapy in people with HIV (dated by TCRdb to 2022 to 2024). The immunoSEQ hsTCRB v3.0 assay was used at survey level resolution to sequence the TRB variable region. TCRdb re-hosts the immuneACCESS table, in-frame sequences only. Its copies lack some clones; in the studies checked, an unresolved V gene accounts for under half of them, and the cause for the rest is not known. This sample is represented by some 48,000 clones; roughly 80% of them were singletons. The ten largest make up around 3% of the sample. The sequences come from unsorted PBMCs, collected 0.8 years after starting antiretroviral therapy. The receptor source for this set is a woman between 18 and 29 years old with HIV.

The chain joins TRBV11-3 to TRBJ2-2; 9 nucleotides match TRBD1. The CDR3 covers 16 residues. Trimming at V came to 5 bases and at J to 2 bases, leaving 6 bases not matched to a gene. Germline-derived CDR1 and CDR2 are SGHNT and YENEEA. CDR3 protein: CASSVDRGFNTGELFF. CDR3 coding DNA: TGTGCCAGCAGCGTCGACAGGGGGTTTAACACCGGGGAGCTGTTTTTT.

The V and J genes are TRBV4-2 and TRBJ2-2; TRBD2 agrees at 8 bases. The CDR3 length is 17 residues. Germline CDR1 is LGHNA and CDR2 is YNFKEQ. J lost 5 bases, V lost 2 bases, and 10 bases had no gene match. The CDR3 loop is CASSQKKTREVTGELFF. DNA of the CDR3: TGTGCCAGCAGCCAAAAAAAGACGCGGGAGGTGACCGGGGAGCTGTTTTTT.

This chain uses TRBV6-5 with TRBJ1-2; 10 bases are a match to TRBD1. The CDR3 runs 15 residues. Trimming took 8 bases from V and 10 from J; bases not matched to a gene: 16. Per germline, CDR1 MNHEY and CDR2 SVGAGI. CDR3 nucleotide sequence: TGTGCCAGCCACCCTACTCCCGGGACAGGGGACACCTACACCTTC. Encoded protein: CASHPTPGTGDTYTF.

This chain links TRBV27 with TRBJ2-5; TRBD1 or TRBD2 may be the D gene (6 bases each). The CDR3 has 13 residues. Germline CDR1 MNHEY, CDR2 SMNVEV (reference sequence). V lost 5 bases and J 3 bases, leaving 10 bases between the germline ends. CDR3 in DNA: TGTGCCAGCAGTAGGGGGGCGAAAGAGACCCAGTACTTC. Amino acid sequence: CASSRGAKETQYF.

This clone was detected only once. The V gene is TRBV10-3, the J gene TRBJ1-4; D might be TRBD1 (6 bases). Trimming removed 10 bases from V and 8 bases from J, with 17 bases in between. The CDR3 is 13 amino acids. The germline gives CDR1 ENHRY, CDR2 SYGVKD. The CDR3 nucleotides read TGTGCCACCGACAGTGAGGGGGGGGAAAAACTGTTTTTT. As protein: CATDSEGGEKLFF.

V gene TRBV5-1 combines with J gene TRBJ2-7; the D gene could be TRBD1 or TRBD2 (5 bases each). Trimming took 1 base from V and 2 from J, leaving 10 bases between them. From germline, CDR1 is SGHRS and CDR2 YFSETQ. The CDR3 length is 14 residues. CDR3 in amino acids: CASSLSRGTYEQYF. The CDR3 nucleotides are TGCGCCAGCAGCTTGTCGAGGGGAACCTACGAGCAGTACTTC.

The chain uses TRBV4-3 and TRBJ1-2, with 7 positions matching TRBD1. Germline V gene data show CDR1 as LGHNA and CDR2 as YSLEER. V gave up 7 bases and J gave up 2 bases; unmatched junction bases: 16. The CDR3 extends over 17 amino acids. CDR3 DNA sequence: TGCGCCAGCAACCAGGAGATCGGACAGGCTTCGAACTATGGCTACACCTTC. It specifies CASNQEIGQASNYGYTF.

The genes are TRBV27 and TRBJ2-1, with unresolved D. The V end lost 1 base, the J end lost 0 bases, and 13 bases lay between the germline ends. The germline CDR1 and CDR2 sequences are MNHEY and SMNVEV (reference sequence). The CDR3 runs 17 residues. CDR3 bases: TGTGCCAGCAGTTTATTACCCGGATTCTACTCCTACAATGAGCAGTTCTTC. It encodes CASSLLPGFYSYNEQFF.

The chain combines TRBV25-1 with TRBJ1-1; possibly TRBD1 for D (6 bases). This CDR3 has 15 residues. The V end was cut by 5 bases, the J end by 4 bases, with 17 bases between. Germline assignment: CDR1 MGHDK and CDR2 SYGVNS. The CDR3: CASSPRGGAGTEAFF. In nucleotides, the CDR3 is TGTGCCAGCAGTCCAAGGGGGGGGGCGGGCACTGAAGCTTTCTTT.

The chain is built from TRBV11-2 and TRBJ1-5, with D unclear. This CDR3 comprises 14 residues. Germline CDR1 SGHAT, CDR2 FQNNGV. Trimming removed 0 bases at V and 4 bases at J, with 7 bases between. The CDR3 DNA follows: TGTGCCAGCAGCTTAGATATAGGTAATCAGCCCCAGCATTTT. Encoded protein: CASSLDIGNQPQHF. Filled out from reference TRBV11-2 and TRBJ1-5, the complete variable domain reads EAGVAQSPRYKIIEKRQSVAFWCNPISGHATLYWYQQILGQGPKLLIQFQNNGVVDDSQLPKDRFSAERLKGVDSTLKIQPAKLEDSAVYLCASSLDIGNQPQHFGDGTRLSIL.

The V gene is TRBV7-9, the J gene TRBJ2-3; TRBD2 aligns across 10 bases. CDR3 size: 15 residues. The trim removed 3 bases at V and 4 bases at J, leaving 4 bases unmatched. Per the germline V gene, CDR1 is SEHNR and CDR2 is FQNEAQ (reference sequence). The CDR3 DNA follows: TGTGCCAGCAGCTTCACTAGCGGGATGGCAGATACGCAGTATTTT. Translated: CASSFTSGMADTQYF.

The V call is TRBV28, the J call TRBJ2-1; TRBD2 matches 9 bases. The CDR3 consists of 16 residues. Germline CDR1 and CDR2: MDHEN and SYDVKM. V lost 3 bases, J lost 4 bases, and 7 bases stayed unmatched. The CDR3 DNA reads TGTGCCAGCAGTTTCGCGGGAGGGCCGCCATACAATGAGCAGTTCTTC. It yields the protein CASSFAGGPPYNEQFF.

The chain is built from TRBV25-1 and TRBJ2-2; tentatively, D is TRBD2 (5 bases). The CDR3 is 14 residues long. The V end lost 8 bases, the J end lost 3 bases, and 13 bases lay between the germline ends. Germline V CDR1 and CDR2: MGHDK, SYGVNS. The CDR3 bases are TGTGCCAGCTCACGGGGTTTGGACACCGGGGAGCTGTTTTTT. Its translation: CASSRGLDTGELFF.

V usage is TRBV19 and J usage is TRBJ2-5; D possibly corresponds to TRBD1 (5 bases). Trimming stripped 6 bases from V and 2 bases from J, with 7 bases between. The CDR3 has 12 residues. Germline CDR1 is LNHDA and CDR2 is SQIVND (reference sequence). CDR3 sequence: CASRQGQETQYF. The CDR3 DNA reads as TGTGCCAGTAGGCAGGGACAAGAGACCCAGTACTTC.

The chain links TRBV25-1 to TRBJ1-4; 9 bases fit TRBD1. Germline assignment: CDR1 MGHDK and CDR2 SYGVNS. Losses at the gene ends were 6 bases for V and 8 bases for J; bases not matched to a gene: 4. The CDR3 totals 13 residues. CDR3 sequence reads: CASRGTGLEKLFF. Written as DNA, the CDR3 is TGTGCCAGCAGGGGGACAGGGCTCGAAAAACTGTTTTTT. Full variable domain (missing parts from reference TRBV25-1 and TRBJ1-4): EADIYQTPRYLVIGTGKKITLECSQTMGHDKMYWYQQDPGMELHLIHYSYGVNSTEKGDLSSESTVSRIRTEHFPLTLESARPSHTSQYLCASRGTGLEKLFFGSGTQLSVL.

The V gene is TRBV4-1, the J gene TRBJ2-5; 7 bases match TRBD1. Germline loops: CDR1 MGHRA, CDR2 YSYEKL. The V gene end was trimmed by 2 bases and the J gene end by 5 bases; junction bases not matched to a gene: 2. The CDR3 has 13 amino acids. The CDR3 DNA reads as TGCGCCAGCAGCCAAACAGGGGACGAGACCCAGTACTTC. Translation: CASSQTGDETQYF.

This rearrangement joins TRBV7-2 to TRBJ1-4; the D is unclear. From germline, CDR1 is SGHTA and CDR2 FQGNSA. The length of the CDR3 is 12 residues. With 5 bases removed from V and 8 bases from J, the gap between germline ends came to 9 bases. CDR3 sequence (DNA): TGTGCCAGCAGCATGCCCCGGGAAAAACTGTTTTTT. Protein sequence: CASSMPREKLFF.

The chain is built from TRBV27 and TRBJ2-5, with 11 nucleotides matching TRBD2. V shed 4 bases, J shed 3 bases, and the junction held 4 bases outside the gene matches. This CDR3 spans 15 amino acids. The germline gives CDR1 MNHEY, CDR2 SMNVEV (reference sequence). The CDR3 DNA reads TGTGCCAGCAGTTCTCTAGCGGGAGGTAAAGAGACCCAGTACTTC. It encodes CASSSLAGGKETQYF.

The gene calls are TRBV19 and TRBJ2-7; 9 positions agree with TRBD2. V was clipped by 8 bases and J by 1 base; unmatched bases: 9. The CDR3 extends over 15 amino acids. CDR1 and CDR2 from the germline V gene are LNHDA and SQIVND (reference sequence). The CDR3 spells CASGASGNPSYEQYF. The CDR3 DNA follows: TGTGCCAGTGGGGCTAGCGGGAACCCTTCCTACGAGCAGTACTTC. Based on the CDR3 plus reference TRBV19 and TRBJ2-7, the full variable domain is DGGITQSPKYLFRKEGQNVTLSCEQNLNHDAMYWYRQDPGQGLRLIYYSQIVNDFQKGDIAEGYSVSREKKESFPLTVTSAQKNPTAFYLCASGASGNPSYEQYFGPGTRLTVT.

This chain uses TRBV13 with TRBJ2-7; 9 bases are shared with TRBD2. The CDR3 has 15 amino acids. Looked up from germline, CDR1 is PRHDT and CDR2 is FYEKMQ (reference sequence). V lost 5 bases, J lost 6 bases, and 11 bases stayed unmatched. CDR3 sequence (DNA): TGTGCCAGCAGCCAGGGACTAGCCCGGAGTTCCGAGCAGTACTTC. Translating gives CASSQGLARSSEQYF.

The CDR3 protein is CASSPQGGSGELFF. CDR3 sequence (DNA): TGTGCCAGCAGCCCTCAGGGGGGAAGCGGGGAGCTGTTTTTT. The chain recombines TRBV6-5 with TRBJ2-2; a possible D gene is TRBD1 (7 bases). The CDR3 loop spans 14 amino acids. Trimming stripped 6 bases from V and 7 bases from J, with 15 bases between. Germline V gene data show CDR1 as MNHEY and CDR2 as SVGAGI.

For the CDR3, the DNA is TGTGCCAGCAGCTTGGACAGGGACACGAATGGCTACACCTTC. It codes for CASSLDRDTNGYTF. The chain recombines TRBV5-6 with TRBJ1-2; TRBD1 is a possible D gene (6 bases). CDR3 length: 14 amino acids. The germline gives CDR1 SGHDT, CDR2 YYEEEE. Trimming left V 0 bases short and J 6 bases short, with 12 bases between.

The CDR3 protein is CSVWAGQGTEAFF. The CDR3 bases are TGCAGCGTGTGGGCGGGCCAGGGGACTGAAGCTTTCTTT. V and J are TRBV29-1 and TRBJ1-1; tentative D call: TRBD1 (6 bases). In germline, CDR1 is SQVTM, CDR2 ANQGSEA. This CDR3 contains 13 residues. The V end lost 6 bases, the J end lost 5 bases, and 16 bases lay between the germline ends.

The chain is built from TRBV28 and TRBJ1-2, with a weak D call TRBD1 (6 bases). V lost 5 bases and J 4 bases, leaving 11 bases between the germline ends. CDR3 length equals 13 residues. The germline gives CDR1 MDHEN, CDR2 SYDVKM. CDR3 residues: CASSPDRIYGYTF. In DNA, the CDR3 is TGTGCCAGCAGTCCGGACAGAATCTATGGCTACACCTTC.

The chain carries TRBV7-9 and TRBJ1-1; D gene unclear. The CDR3 length is 12 residues. The ends were cut back, 4 bases at V and 6 bases at J, with 9 bases in the middle. The germline V gene encodes CDR1 SEHNR and CDR2 FQNEAQ (reference sequence). CDR3 sequence: CASSYTEPEAFF. The CDR3 bases are TGTGCCAGCAGCTACACAGAGCCTGAAGCTTTCTTT.